This is a list of T cell receptor beta chains from one sample in a study of post-analysis software for immune sequencing data. MiXCR, applied by TCRdb to the PCR reads, yields one record per CDR3 protein. The sample records around 250,000 distinct CDR3 sequences, 30% to 45% being singletons. The source material was blood. Source of these receptors: a girl aged 5-17 years with multiple sclerosis. Each CDR3 is given with its conserved first and last residue. A D gene is named only where the DNA matches it firmly. Some rows have no size entry. The others give once, few or many, or a class for an expanded clone.

>TRBJ2-5|TRBV12-3/TRBV12-4|TRBD2|many
TGTGCCAGCAGTTTAGGGGGACTAGCGGGAGAGGAGACCCAGTACTTC
CASSLGGLAGEETQYF
>TRBJ1-2|TRBV20-1|NA|once
TGCAGTGCTAGAGCCCCGGACAGTCTCATAAGAGGCTACACCTTC
CSARAPDSLIRGYTF
>TRBJ2-5|TRBV12-3/TRBV12-4|NA|NA
TGTGCCAGCAGTTCCCGGTCTAAGGAGACCCAGTACTTC
CASSSRSKETQYF
>TRBJ2-1|TRBV6-1|NA|many
TGTGCCACGAGGGGTATATCCTACAATGAGCAGTTCTTC
CATRGISYNEQFF
>TRBJ1-2|TRBV20-1|NA|many
TGCAGTGCTACCAACGCCGCGAGCTATGGCTACACCTTC
CSATNAASYGYTF
>TRBJ1-2|TRBV12-3/TRBV12-4|NA|NA
TGTGCCAGCAGTTTAGCGGAGACGACAGGAGGCTATGGCTACACCTTC
CASSLAETTGGYGYTF
>TRBJ2-7|TRBV27|TRBD2|NA
TGTGCCAGCAGTCCGACGGGACTAGCTCTCGAGCAGTACTTC
CASSPTGLALEQYF
>TRBJ2-7|TRBV4-1|NA|few
TGCGCCAGCAGCCAAAAAGGGAGGACGGGGAGCTCCTACAATGAGCAGTACTTC
CASSQKGRTGSSYNEQYF
>TRBJ2-4|TRBV20-1|NA|many
TGCAGTGCTAGGAAGGGAGCCAAAAACATTCAGTACTTC
CSARKGAKNIQYF
>TRBJ2-3|TRBV7-8|TRBD1|NA
TGTGCCAGCAGCTCACGTGGACAGGGGTCAGATACGCAGTATTTT
CASSSRGQGSDTQYF
>TRBJ2-1|TRBV7-2|NA|NA
TGTGCCAGCAGCGCCGGACAATTACTGACCTACAATGAGCAGTTCTTC
CASSAGQLLTYNEQFF
>TRBJ1-5|TRBV6-5|NA|many
TGTGCCAGCAGTACAGAAAGCAATCAGCCCCAGCATTTT
CASSTESNQPQHF
>TRBJ2-3|TRBV20-1|TRBD1|NA
TGCAGTGCCTCGAGAAGCCGCCCCAGGGGGCGTACAGATACGCAGTATTTT
CSASRSRPRGRTDTQYF
>TRBJ2-5|TRBV28|TRBD1|many
TGTGCCAGCAGTCCGGGGACAGGGCGAGTTAAGTACTTC
CASSPGTGRVKYF
>TRBJ2-6|TRBV27|NA|many
TGTGCCAGCAGTTTAGCGGGGCCCTCTGGGGCCAACGTCCTGACTTTC
CASSLAGPSGANVLTF
>TRBJ2-4|TRBV12-3/TRBV12-4|NA|many
TGTGCCAGCACCGGGACCCAATTATCCAAAAACATTCAGTACTTC
CASTGTQLSKNIQYF
>TRBJ1-4|TRBV5-5|TRBD1|NA
TGTGCCAGCAGCTTGGCCAGGAAAGGGGGCCCTAATGAAAAACTGTTTTTT
CASSLARKGGPNEKLFF
>TRBJ2-2|TRBV6-1|TRBD1|NA
TGTGCCAGCAGTGATAAGGGGACAGGCGGGGAGCTGTTTTTT
CASSDKGTGGELFF
>TRBJ1-2|TRBV20-1|NA|many
TGCAGTGCTAGCATAGGGGATCACGGCTACACCTTC
CSASIGDHGYTF
>TRBJ1-2|TRBV5-1|TRBD1|many
TGCGCCAGCAGCGGCTCAGCCGGGACAGCCTATGGCTACACCTTC
CASSGSAGTAYGYTF
>TRBJ1-5|TRBV6-2/TRBV6-3|NA|NA
TGTGCCACTAAGCTTACATCTTCGGGCAATCAGCCCCAGCATTTT
CATKLTSSGNQPQHF
>TRBJ2-1|TRBV4-1|TRBD1|many
TGCGCCAGCAGCCAAGACGTTAGGACAGGGTATTACAATGAGCAGTTCTTC
CASSQDVRTGYYNEQFF
>TRBJ2-3|TRBV4-3|NA|NA
TGCGCCAGCAGCCAAGGGATTGGAAACACAGATACGCAGTATTTT
CASSQGIGNTDTQYF
>TRBJ2-3|TRBV7-3|TRBD2|few
TGTGCCAGCAGCTCCGGACTAGCTCCAGATACGCAGTATTTT
CASSSGLAPDTQYF
>TRBJ2-5|TRBV20-1|NA|NA
TGCAGTGCTAGAGACCGTGTTGGAGGTTTAAATGAGCAGTACTTC
CSARDRVGGLNEQYF
>TRBJ2-5|TRBV29-1|TRBD2|NA
TGCAGCGTTCCTAGCGGGGGACAAGAGACCCAGTACTTC
CSVPSGGQETQYF
>TRBJ1-2|TRBV3-1|NA|many
TGTGCCAGCAGCCCCAGGGACTATGGCTACACCTTC
CASSPRDYGYTF
>TRBJ1-6|TRBV25-1|NA|many
TGTGCCAGCAGTGATCAGGGGCCGGGGAATTCACCCCTCCACTTT
CASSDQGPGNSPLHF
>TRBJ2-4|TRBV20-1|NA|NA
TGCAGTACTAGAGAGTCCGGGCGGACGGACATTCAGTACTTC
CSTRESGRTDIQYF
>TRBJ2-1|TRBV28|NA|few
TGTGCCAGCAGCGTCCCCAATGAGCAGTTCTTC
CASSVPNEQFF
>TRBJ2-5|TRBV10-2|NA|NA
TGCGCCAGCAGTGGGGGGCGAGAGACCCAGTACTTC
CASSGGRETQYF
>TRBJ2-1|TRBV7-8|TRBD2|once
TGTGCCAGCAGCCACGGGACTAGCGGGATAAATGAGCAGTTCTTC
CASSHGTSGINEQFF
>TRBJ1-2|TRBV29-1|NA|many
TGCAGCGTTGAAGAAATAGGAAATGGCTACACCTTC
CSVEEIGNGYTF
>TRBJ2-5|TRBV28|TRBD2|many
TGTGCCAGCAGTAGAGCGGGGGGGGAAGAGACCCAGTACTTC
CASSRAGGEETQYF
>TRBJ2-1|TRBV7-9|NA|many
TGTGCCAGCAGCTTCTACTTCGGGCAGGACCACAATGAGCAGTTCTTC
CASSFYFGQDHNEQFF
>TRBJ1-2|TRBV2|NA|NA
TGTGCCAGCAGTGTTAGCCGGTCGGGGACCGATGGCTACACCTTC
CASSVSRSGTDGYTF
>TRBJ2-1|TRBV6-1|TRBD2|NA
TGTGCCAGCAGTGGAGGACTAGCCGCTGCCGACAATGGGCAGTTCTTC
CASSGGLAAADNGQFF
>TRBJ1-1|TRBV10-3|TRBD1|many
TGTGCCATCAGTGAGCAGGGGGTTGACACTGAAGCTTTCTTT
CAISEQGVDTEAFF
>TRBJ2-3|TRBV7-9|NA|many
TGTGCCAGCAGCTTGGGATACGGCACAGATACGCAGTATTTT
CASSLGYGTDTQYF
>TRBJ1-5|TRBV5-1|NA|many
TGCGCCAGCAGCTTGGGGGGGGCCAATCAGCCCCAGCATTTT
CASSLGGANQPQHF
>TRBJ1-2|TRBV6-2/TRBV6-3|NA|NA
TGTGCCAGCAGGTACTCAGCGGGTGACTATGGCTACACCTTC
CASRYSAGDYGYTF
>TRBJ2-1|TRBV20-1|TRBD1|many
TGCAGTGCTAGCGGCCAGGGGGCCACCTACAATGAGCAGTTCTTC
CSASGQGATYNEQFF
>TRBJ2-1|TRBV5-1|NA|many
TGCGCCAGCAGCGCCCCAAGGGTTGAGCAGTTCTTC
CASSAPRVEQFF
>TRBJ2-7|TRBV12-3/TRBV12-4|TRBD2|NA
TGTGCCAGCAGTTTCGCTTCTAGCGGTTACTCCTACGAGCAGTACTTC
CASSFASSGYSYEQYF
>TRBJ2-6|TRBV7-9|TRBD1|many
TGTGCCAGCAGCTCTAGGGGGACAGATGACAACGTCCTGACTTTC
CASSSRGTDDNVLTF
>TRBJ2-7|TRBV12-3/TRBV12-4|NA|many
TGTGCCAGCAGTCCAGGACCCTCCTACGAGCAGTACTTC
CASSPGPSYEQYF
>TRBJ1-2|TRBV7-2|NA|many
TGTGCCAGCAGCTTCTTTGCGGACTATGGCTACACCTTC
CASSFFADYGYTF
>TRBJ2-7|TRBV5-1|TRBD1|NA
TGCGCCAGCAGCGTGACAGGGCCGCCCTACGAGCAGTACTTC
CASSVTGPPYEQYF
>TRBJ1-6|TRBV18|NA|NA
TGTGCCAGCTCACCGAGGGACACGCAAGGCCATAATTCACCCCTCCACTTT
CASSPRDTQGHNSPLHF
>TRBJ2-5|TRBV20-1|TRBD2|few
TGCAGTGCCTCGCTCCCCCTGGGACTAGCTTTAGATGAGACCCAGTACTTC
CSASLPLGLALDETQYF
>TRBJ1-5|TRBV28|NA|few
TGTGCCAGCAGTCGGTCCTCTAGCAATCAGCCCCAGCATTTT
CASSRSSSNQPQHF
>TRBJ2-5|TRBV10-3|NA|hyperexpanded
TGTGCCATCAGTGAAGGAGCTAGCGACCAAGAGACCCAGTACTTC
CAISEGASDQETQYF
>TRBJ2-5|TRBV5-5|TRBD1|many
TGTGCCAGCAGCGACAGGGGGCGCGGGGGGAACCAAGAGACCCAGTACTTC
CASSDRGRGGNQETQYF
>TRBJ2-5|TRBV6-5|TRBD2|NA
TGTGCCAGCAGCGAGGGACTAGGGGGGCAGGACTTC
CASSEGLGGQDF
>TRBJ1-1|TRBV5-1|NA|NA
TGCGCCAGCAGCTTCGGGCAGCCGAACACTGAAGCTTTCTTT
CASSFGQPNTEAFF